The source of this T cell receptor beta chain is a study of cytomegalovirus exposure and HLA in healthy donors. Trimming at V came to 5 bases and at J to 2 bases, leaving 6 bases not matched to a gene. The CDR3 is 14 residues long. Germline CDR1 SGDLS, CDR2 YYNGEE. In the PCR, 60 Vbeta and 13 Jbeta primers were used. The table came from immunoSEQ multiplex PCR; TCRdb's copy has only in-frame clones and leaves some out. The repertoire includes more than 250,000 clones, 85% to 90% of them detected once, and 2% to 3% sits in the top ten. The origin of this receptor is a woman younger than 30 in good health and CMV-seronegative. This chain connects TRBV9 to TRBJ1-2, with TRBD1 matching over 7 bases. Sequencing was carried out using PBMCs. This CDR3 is CASRRTGPNYGYTF. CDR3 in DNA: TGTGCCAGCAGACGGACAGGCCCAAACTATGGCTACACCTTC.